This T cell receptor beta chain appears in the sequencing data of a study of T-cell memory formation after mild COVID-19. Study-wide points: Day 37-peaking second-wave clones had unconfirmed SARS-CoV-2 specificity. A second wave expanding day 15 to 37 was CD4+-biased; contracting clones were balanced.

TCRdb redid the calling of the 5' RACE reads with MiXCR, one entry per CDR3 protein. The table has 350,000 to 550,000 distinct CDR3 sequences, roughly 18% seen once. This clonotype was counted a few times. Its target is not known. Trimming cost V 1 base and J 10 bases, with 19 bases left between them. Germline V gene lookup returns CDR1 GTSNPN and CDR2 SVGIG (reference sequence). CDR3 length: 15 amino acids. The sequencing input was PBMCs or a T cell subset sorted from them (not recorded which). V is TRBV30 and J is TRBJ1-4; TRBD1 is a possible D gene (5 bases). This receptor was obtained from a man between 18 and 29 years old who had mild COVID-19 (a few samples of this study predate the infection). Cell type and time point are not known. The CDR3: CAWSAPGGVWRKLFF. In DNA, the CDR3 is TGTGCCTGGAGTGCCCCGGGGGGGGTATGGAGAAAACTGTTTTTT.